These 16 T cell receptor beta chains came from one sample sequenced in a study of beta chain features in type 1 diabetes (dated by TCRdb to 2016 to 2019). The method was the immunoSEQ multiplex PCR assay. The High Capacity cDNA Reverse Transcription Kit was used to reverse transcribe all of the isolated RNA, meaning that expressed TCRB transcripts were what got sequenced. In TCRdb, the immuneACCESS table is reduced to in-frame sequences with V and J assigned. These tables do not hold every clone; where another copy was compared, an unresolved V gene accounts for under half, and the others remain unexplained. Recorded for this sample are fewer than 250,000 clones; about 71% of them occurred a single time. The ten largest make up approximately 0.053% of the sample. The source material was naive CD4+ T cells from blood. The meaning of the sample's cell subset or site label: true naive CD4+ T cells. The receptors here all came from a man younger than 40 in good health.

The chain joins TRBV5-1 to TRBJ2-2; 7 nucleotides match TRBD1. Germline loops: CDR1 SGHRS, CDR2 YFSETQ. There are 16 residues in the CDR3. The junction had 4 bases not matched to a gene; V was cut back by 2 bases and J by 0 bases. In DNA form, the CDR3 reads TGCGCCAGCAGCTTCTCCGGGACAGCGAACACCGGGGAGCTGTTTTTT. It yields the protein CASSFSGTANTGELFF.

V is TRBV29-1 and J is TRBJ2-7; TRBD1 aligns across 7 bases. CDR3 length equals 14 residues. CDR1 and CDR2 from the germline V gene are SQVTM and ANQGSEA. V shed 1 base, J shed 9 bases, and the junction held 12 bases outside the gene matches. The CDR3 protein is CSVEGTQGRRGQYF. In DNA form, the CDR3 reads TGCAGCGTTGAAGGTACACAGGGGCGAAGGGGGCAGTACTTC.

The rearrangement links TRBV7-9 to TRBJ2-3, with D uncertain. CDR3 length: 12 amino acids. Trimming cost V 2 bases and J 5 bases, with 5 bases left between them. Germline CDR1 SEHNR, CDR2 FQNEAQ (reference sequence). CDR3 bases: TGTGCCAGCAGCTTATACCGAGATACGCAGTATTTT. This translates into CASSLYRDTQYF.

The chain couples TRBV13 to TRBJ1-6; possibly TRBD1 for D (5 bases). Germline CDR1 reads PRHDT; CDR2 reads FYEKMQ (reference sequence). Trimming left V 7 bases short and J 6 bases short, with 13 bases between. The CDR3 is made up of 14 amino acids. The CDR3 bases are TGTGCCAGCACCCCTCGGGGGAGTAATTCACCCCTCCACTTT. Protein product: CASTPRGSNSPLHF.

This clone occurred once. The chain is built from TRBV13 and TRBJ2-7, with 8 bases lining up with TRBD2. The length of the CDR3 is 13 residues. V lost 8 bases and J lost 7; bases outside the gene matches: 10. Germline-derived CDR1 and CDR2 are PRHDT and FYEKMQ (reference sequence). The CDR3 DNA is TGTGCCAGCCATCAAGCGGGAGAGGGTGAGCAGTACTTC. Amino acids: CASHQAGEGEQYF.

Of note for this clone: In the same sample, other DNA sequences code for this CDR3. This chain connects TRBV7-2 to TRBJ2-7, with D perhaps TRBD2 (6 bases). The CDR3 runs 14 residues. Germline CDR1 and CDR2: SGHTA and FQGNSA. With 5 bases removed from V and 4 bases from J, the gap between germline ends came to 15 bases. DNA of the CDR3: TGTGCCAGCAGCCTAGAGGCGGGGCCATACGAGCAGTACTTC. As protein: CASSLEAGPYEQYF.

This clone was counted between two and nine times. V gene TRBV4-2 combines with J gene TRBJ2-3; D ambiguous. Germline CDR1 LGHNA, CDR2 YNFKEQ. The CDR3 runs to 11 residues. Trimming took off 3 bases at V and 2 bases at J, with 0 bases between the two ends. CDR3 DNA sequence: TGTGCCAGCAGCCACACAGATACGCAGTATTTT. Protein: CASSHTDTQYF.

The chain combines TRBV7-2 with TRBJ2-1, with 9 bases lining up with TRBD2. The CDR3 is made up of 16 amino acids. Germline CDR1 is SGHTA and CDR2 is FQGNSA. The J segment lost 2 bases and the V segment lost 5 bases, leaving 7 bases of the junction unmatched. The chain's CDR3 is CASSPQSGRPYNEQFF. The CDR3 DNA follows: TGTGCCAGCAGCCCCCAGAGCGGGAGGCCCTACAATGAGCAGTTCTTC.

Only one count was recorded for this clone. The genes are TRBV2 and TRBJ2-2, with TRBD1 matching over 7 bases. The CDR3 consists of 14 residues. After removal of 7 bases from V and 3 bases from J, the junction contained 5 bases not matched to a gene. Per the germline V gene, CDR1 is SNHLY and CDR2 is FYNNEI. CDR3 nucleotides: TGTGCCAGCACCGCCCAGGGGGACACCGGGGAGCTGTTTTTT. As protein: CASTAQGDTGELFF. The complete variable domain, with remaining parts taken from reference TRBV2 and TRBJ2-2, reads EPEVTQTPSHQVTQMGQEVILRCVPISNHLYFYWYRQILGQKVEFLVSFYNNEISEKSEIFDDQFSVERPDGSNFTLKIRSTKLEDSAMYFCASTAQGDTGELFFGEGSRLTVL.

The rearrangement joins TRBV30 to TRBJ2-1; D is possibly TRBD1 (5 bases). There are 13 residues in the CDR3. The germline gives CDR1 GTSNPN, CDR2 SVGIG (reference sequence). Deletions cut 7 bases from V and 8 bases from J, with 18 bases between. The CDR3 protein is CAYRLRVSYEQFF. CDR3 DNA: TGTGCCTACCGCCTCAGGGTATCTTATGAGCAGTTCTTC. Combining the CDR3 with reference TRBV30 and TRBJ2-1 gives the whole variable domain SQTIHQWPATLVQPVGSPLSLECTVEGTSNPNLYWYRQAAGRGLQLLFYSVGIGQISSEVPQNLSASRPQDRQFILSSKKLLLSDSGFYLCAYRLRVSYEQFFGPGTRLTVL.

The rearrangement links TRBV13 to TRBJ2-7, with 13 bases aligning to TRBD2. CDR1 is PRHDT and CDR2 is FYEKMQ in the germline V gene (reference sequence). This CDR3 is 15 amino acids long. Trimming took 5 bases from V and 4 from J; bases not matched to a gene: 5. As DNA, the CDR3 is TGTGCCAGCAGCGAGGGACTAGCGGGACCTTACGAGCAGTACTTC. This gives the protein CASSEGLAGPYEQYF.

The sample holds a few counts of this clone. The rearrangement links TRBV5-1 to TRBJ1-5, with TRBD1 as a possible D gene (6 bases). Germline V lookup: CDR1 SGHRS, CDR2 YFSETQ. This CDR3 region has 13 residues. Trimming removed 3 bases from V and 4 bases from J, with 8 bases in between. The CDR3 DNA reads as TGCGCCAGCAGCTGGGACACAAATCAGCCCCAGCATTTT. Amino acid sequence: CASSWDTNQPQHF.

The rearrangement joins TRBV11-2 to TRBJ2-1; the match to TRBD1 covers 8 bases. Per germline, CDR1 SGHAT and CDR2 FQNNGV. J gave up 2 bases and V 5 bases, and 5 bases lay outside the gene matches. CDR3 length equals 15 residues. The CDR3 reads CASSPGQGPYNEQFF. CDR3 coding DNA: TGTGCCAGCAGCCCTGGACAGGGCCCCTACAATGAGCAGTTCTTC.

V is TRBV7-9 and J is TRBJ2-3; 7 bases agree with TRBD1. Germline V gene sequence: CDR1 SEHNR, CDR2 FQNEAQ (reference sequence). J lost 3 bases, V lost 4 bases, and 4 bases had no gene match. The CDR3 covers 14 residues. The CDR3 loop reads CASSSRQGTDTQYF. The CDR3 bases are TGTGCCAGCAGCTCCCGACAGGGAACAGATACGCAGTATTTT.

The rearrangement links TRBV25-1 to TRBJ2-1, with TRBD1 matching 9 bases. The junction had 2 bases not matched to a gene; V was cut back by 3 bases and J by 2 bases. The CDR3 spans 15 residues. Germline lookup yields CDR1 MGHDK and CDR2 SYGVNS. For the CDR3, the DNA is TGTGCCAGCAGTGATCACAGGGGGCCCTACAATGAGCAGTTCTTC. Translated, it gives CASSDHRGPYNEQFF.

This chain uses TRBV7-2 with TRBJ2-6; 9 bases fit TRBD1. The germline V gene has CDR1 SGHTA and CDR2 FQGNSA. The CDR3 loop spans 15 amino acids. J gave up 2 bases and V 4 bases, and 0 bases lay outside the gene matches. CDR3 sequence (DNA): TGTGCCAGCAGCTGGGACAGGGCTGGGGCCAACGTCCTGACTTTC. This sequence encodes CASSWDRAGANVLTF.